A single sample is the source of the 8 T cell receptor beta chains below, sequenced in a study of regulatory and conventional T cells in breast cancer. TCRdb ran MiXCR on the PCR reads and lists one entry per CDR3 protein. The sample lists under 20,000 distinct CDR3 sequences; more than 30% were seen once. Sample: conventional T cells from blood. The receptors here all came from a female donor in good health.

This clonotype was counted only a few times. This chain uses TRBV7-2 with TRBJ2-4, with D tentatively TRBD1 (6 bases). The germline CDR1 and CDR2 sequences are SGHTA and FQGNSA. V lost 1 base and J lost 10, with 8 bases in between. This CDR3 spans 12 amino acids. The CDR3 reads CASSLGDTIQYF. Here the CDR3 DNA reads TGTGCCAGCAGCTTAGGGGACACGATTCAGTACTTC.

A note on this clonotype: One junction end does not reproduce the germline sequence, and a read error may be involved. The rearrangement links TRBV5-1 to TRBJ2-1; D gene unclear. Germline-derived CDR1 and CDR2 are SGHRS and YFSETQ. The CDR3 extends over 14 amino acids. CDR3 DNA: TGCGCCAGCAGCTTGGACTATTTTTACAGTGAGCAGTCCTTC. Its protein product is CASSLDYFYSEQSF.

This clonotype was counted only a few times. V usage is TRBV5-8 and J usage is TRBJ2-2; D remains unclear. Deletions cut 0 bases from V and 5 bases from J, with 11 bases between. The CDR3 covers 15 residues. CDR1 is SGHTS and CDR2 is YDEGEE in the germline V gene. In DNA form, the CDR3 reads TGTGCCAGCAGCTTGGGTATCACCATAACCGGGGAGCTGTTTTTT. Amino acids: CASSLGITITGELFF.

Judged by abundance, this clonotype is medium-sized. The J gene is TRBJ2-1, the V gene TRBV13; D perhaps matches TRBD2 (6 bases). Germline V lookup: CDR1 PRHDT, CDR2 FYEKMQ (reference sequence). Trimming stripped 1 base from V and 2 bases from J, with 12 bases between. The CDR3 consists of 16 residues. CDR3 nucleotide sequence: TGTGCCAGCAGCTTAGTAGGCGGGGAGACCTACAATGAGCAGTTCTTC. Encoded protein: CASSLVGGETYNEQFF.

V is TRBV19 and J is TRBJ1-1; no firm D call. This CDR3 has 13 amino acids. Germline CDR1 LNHDA, CDR2 SQIVND (reference sequence). Trimming stripped 6 bases from V and 1 base from J, with 9 bases between. CDR3 nucleotide sequence: TGTGCCAGTAGCCGGAAGGGGAACACTGAAGCTTTCTTT. This translates into CASSRKGNTEAFF.

CDR3 sequence reads: CASSPGGTQYF. CDR3 bases: TGTGCCAGCAGCCCTGGGGGGACGCAGTATTTT. V and J are TRBV7-3 and TRBJ2-3; maybe TRBD2 (6 bases). Trimming removed 5 bases from V and 9 bases from J, with 9 bases in between. Germline CDR1 is SGHTA and CDR2 is FQGTGA. The CDR3 covers 11 residues.

This clonotype was seen only a few times. V and J are TRBV7-2 and TRBJ2-1; TRBD2 agrees at 7 bases. The germline CDR1 and CDR2 sequences are SGHTA and FQGNSA. This CDR3 is 16 amino acids long. J was trimmed by 5 bases and V by 4 bases; bases with no gene match: 11. CDR3 in DNA: TGTGCCAGCAGCTCCCGTCGGTCTAGCGGTAACAATGAGCAGTTCTTC. Translation gives CASSSRRSSGNNEQFF.

This clonotype was picked up a small number of times. CDR3 bases: TGTGCCAGCAGCCAAGGAGGGAGCGGCAATCAGCCCCAGCATTTT. It codes for CASSQGGSGNQPQHF. The V gene is TRBV12-3 or TRBV12-4, the J gene TRBJ1-5; D unclear. V was cut by 6 bases and J by 2 bases, with 14 bases left in between. CDR3 length: 15 residues.